This passage covers 3 T cell receptor beta chains from one sample sequenced in a study of cytomegalovirus exposure and HLA in healthy donors. Data came from immunoSEQ multiplex PCR; TCRdb stores just in-frame clones and leaves some out. The sample lists about 74,000 clones; 94% were seen once. Sequencing was carried out using PBMCs. These receptors were obtained from a man between 18 and 35 years old in good health and CMV-seropositive.

The chain couples TRBV5-1 to TRBJ2-7, with TRBD2 as a possible D gene (6 bases). Germline values: CDR1 SGHRS, CDR2 YFSETQ. There are 14 residues in the CDR3. The ends were cut back, 4 bases at V and 4 bases at J, with 15 bases in the middle. Written as DNA, the CDR3 is TGCGCCAGCAGCGTGCGGGGCAATCCTTACGAGCAGTACTTC. Residues: CASSVRGNPYEQYF. Together with reference TRBV5-1 and TRBJ2-7, the CDR3 gives the full variable domain: KAGVTQTPRYLIKTRGQQVTLSCSPISGHRSVSWYQQTPGQGLQFLFEYFSETQRNKGNFPGRFSGRQFSNSRSEMNVSTLELGDSALYLCASSVRGNPYEQYFGPGTRLTVT.

This chain connects TRBV5-6 to TRBJ1-1; 8 bases line up with TRBD1. The CDR3 is 16 residues long. Unmatched junction bases numbered 9, after V lost 0 bases and J lost 5 bases. Germline CDR1 and CDR2: SGHDT and YYEEEE. The CDR3 region is CASSLVGDRGATEAFF. As DNA, the CDR3 is TGTGCCAGCAGCTTGGTTGGTGACAGGGGAGCGACTGAAGCTTTCTTT.

A single count supports this clone. This rearrangement joins TRBV6-1 to TRBJ1-5, with D hard to call. CDR1 and CDR2 from the germline V gene are MNHNS and SASEGT. V was clipped by 3 bases and J by 0 bases, with 12 bases between them. The CDR3 runs 16 residues. CDR3 DNA: TGTGCCAGCAGTGAGGTCCCCTGGAGTAGCAATCAGCCCCAGCATTTT. It translates to CASSEVPWSSNQPQHF.